In this sample, the clone carrying this T cell receptor beta chain turned up many times. Next came a second PCR, run for about 6 to 12 cycles, which used a sample-barcoded 5' primer along with a J-beta primer mix. TCRdb recomputed calls from the 5' RACE reads with MiXCR, one row per CDR3 protein. Of some 940,000 distinct CDR3 sequences in the sample, 29% were seen once. The CDR3 totals 15 residues. Germline CDR1 SGHVS, CDR2 FQNEAQ. Trimming removed 1 base from V and 4 bases from J, with 10 bases in between. Each donor gave about 9.3 milliliters of peripheral blood. The data derive from a study of blood T cells in healthy people across ages. These data were likewise used in another study, on T cells of mothers and their children.

The V and J genes are TRBV7-8 and TRBJ1-4; D remains unclear. This clonotype was obtained from a woman aged 40 to 55 in good health. The sample consisted of blood. CDR3 in DNA: TGTGCCAGCAGCTTAGAAGCGGGATATAATGAAAAACTGTTTTTT. It translates to CASSLEAGYNEKLFF.